This entry features one T cell receptor beta chain sequence. TCRdb called the multiplex PCR reads again in MiXCR, with one record for every CDR3 protein. Counted here are about 31,000 distinct CDR3 sequences, 63% occurring once; the ten biggest clones make up 18%. This sample is part of a study of breast tumors, draining lymph nodes, adjacent tissues. CDR3 length: 14 amino acids. CDR1 SGDLS and CDR2 YYNGEE come from the germline V gene. The ends were cut back, 3 bases at V and 0 bases at J, with 8 bases in the middle. Sequenced input: breast tumor tissue. The chain couples TRBV9 to TRBJ2-3, with TRBD1 as a possible D gene (6 bases). The receptor was derived from a female donor with breast cancer. Some clones in this sample may be carry-over from other donors' samples. CDR3 sequence (DNA): TGTGCCAGCAGCGAAACAGGGAGCACAGATACGCAGTATTTT. It is translated as CASSETGSTDTQYF.